This TCR beta chain is from a study of control samples from healthy donors and cancer patients. Germline loops: CDR1 LGHDT, CDR2 YNNKEL (reference sequence). V lost 2 bases to trimming and J lost 0 bases, with 12 bases between them. This CDR3 is 16 amino acids long. TCRdb keeps only in-frame clones here, not all; method: immunoSEQ multiplex PCR. The sample carries more than 100,000 clones, roughly nine tenths recorded once. This receptor was identified in a woman between 18 and 29 years old in good health. The specimen sequenced was blood. This chain connects TRBV3-1 (or the pseudogene TRBV3-2) to TRBJ2-3; D call uncertain. CDR3 in amino acids: CASSQSGLRSTDTQYF. In nucleotides, the CDR3 is TGTGCCAGCAGCCAATCCGGCTTGCGCAGCACAGATACGCAGTATTTT.